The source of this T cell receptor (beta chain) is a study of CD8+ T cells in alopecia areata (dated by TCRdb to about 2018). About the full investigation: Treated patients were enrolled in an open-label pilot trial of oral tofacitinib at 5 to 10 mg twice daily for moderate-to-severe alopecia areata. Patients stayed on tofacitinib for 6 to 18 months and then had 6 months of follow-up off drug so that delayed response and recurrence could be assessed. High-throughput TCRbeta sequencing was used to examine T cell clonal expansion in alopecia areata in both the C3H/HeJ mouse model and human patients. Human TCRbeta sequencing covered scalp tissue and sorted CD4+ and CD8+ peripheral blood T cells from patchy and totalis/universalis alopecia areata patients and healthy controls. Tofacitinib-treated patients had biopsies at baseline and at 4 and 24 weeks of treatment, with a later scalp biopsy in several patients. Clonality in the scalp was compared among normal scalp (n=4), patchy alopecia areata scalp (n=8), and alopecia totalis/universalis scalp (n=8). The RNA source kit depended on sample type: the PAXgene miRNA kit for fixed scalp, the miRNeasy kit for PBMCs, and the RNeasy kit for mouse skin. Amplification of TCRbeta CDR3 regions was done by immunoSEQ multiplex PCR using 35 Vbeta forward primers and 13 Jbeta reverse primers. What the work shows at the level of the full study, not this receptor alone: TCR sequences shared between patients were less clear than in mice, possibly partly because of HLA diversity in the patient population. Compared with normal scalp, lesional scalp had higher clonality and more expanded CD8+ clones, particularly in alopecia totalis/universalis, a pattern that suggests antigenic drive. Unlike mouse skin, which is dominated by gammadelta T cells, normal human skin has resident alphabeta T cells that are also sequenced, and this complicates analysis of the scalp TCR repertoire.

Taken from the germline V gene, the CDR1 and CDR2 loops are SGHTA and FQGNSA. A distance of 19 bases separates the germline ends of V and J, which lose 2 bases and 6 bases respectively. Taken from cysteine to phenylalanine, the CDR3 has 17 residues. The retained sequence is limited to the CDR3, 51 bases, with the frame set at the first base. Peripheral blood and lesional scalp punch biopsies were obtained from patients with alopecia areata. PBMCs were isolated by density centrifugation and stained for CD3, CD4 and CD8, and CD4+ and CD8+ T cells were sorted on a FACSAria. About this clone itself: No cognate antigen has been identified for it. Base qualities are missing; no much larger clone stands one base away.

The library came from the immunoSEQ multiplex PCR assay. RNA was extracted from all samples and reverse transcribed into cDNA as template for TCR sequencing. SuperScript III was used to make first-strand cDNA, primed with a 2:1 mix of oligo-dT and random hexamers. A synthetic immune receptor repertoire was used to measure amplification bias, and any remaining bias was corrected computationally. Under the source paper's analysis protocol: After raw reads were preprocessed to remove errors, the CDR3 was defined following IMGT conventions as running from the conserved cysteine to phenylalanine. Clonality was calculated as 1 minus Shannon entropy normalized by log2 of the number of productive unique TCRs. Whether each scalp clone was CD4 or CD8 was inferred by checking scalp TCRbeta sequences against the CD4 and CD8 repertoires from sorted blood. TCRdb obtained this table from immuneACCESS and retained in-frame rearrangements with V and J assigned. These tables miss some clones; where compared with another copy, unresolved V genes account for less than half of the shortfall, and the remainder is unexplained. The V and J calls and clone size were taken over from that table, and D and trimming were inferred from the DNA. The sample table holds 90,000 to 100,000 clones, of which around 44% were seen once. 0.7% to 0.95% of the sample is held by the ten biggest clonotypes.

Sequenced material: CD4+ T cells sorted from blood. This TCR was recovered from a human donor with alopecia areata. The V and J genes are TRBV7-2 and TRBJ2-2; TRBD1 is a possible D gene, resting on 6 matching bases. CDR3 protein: CASSLLGGSVGAGELFF. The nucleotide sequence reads TGTGCCAGCAGCTTATTAGGGGGTAGCGTTGGAGCCGGGGAGCTGTTTTTT.